This T cell receptor (beta chain) appears in the sequencing data of a study of CD8 T cells in Susac syndrome. Healthy donors constituted the controls, which were matched for age and sex. An input of roughly 0.5 to 1 ug of RNA was subjected to reverse transcription using random hexamers. In TCRdb, the immunoSEQ multiplex PCR reads were re-called with MiXCR into one record per CDR3 protein. In the table there are around 150,000 distinct CDR3 sequences, roughly 94% of which are singletons. This clonotype came up once. The source of this sequence is a human donor in good health. The sequencing sample was made of CD8+ T cells from PBMCs.

The DNA for the CDR3 is TGCAGCGTTGCCCCGAACACCGGGGAGCTGTTTTTT. Translation: CSVAPNTGELFF. The chain employs TRBV29-1 and TRBJ2-2; D unresolved. This CDR3 has 12 amino acids. CDR1 and CDR2 from the germline V gene are SQVTM and ANQGSEA. V lost 4 bases and J lost 0, with 3 bases in between.